The 17 T cell receptor beta chains presented below share a single source sample, sequenced in a study of identical twins. TCRdb independently ran MiXCR on the 5' RACE reads; one entry per CDR3 protein. Seen here are about 890,000 distinct CDR3 sequences, around 12% observed once, and the top ten hold roughly 1.6%. The sample was also reused in another study, on yellow fever vaccine responses in identical twins.

Sequencing was done on a sample of PBMCs. Receptors were obtained from a woman under 30 in good health.

This clonotype was recorded a few times. J is TRBJ2-7 and V is TRBV13; 12 bases agree with TRBD1. Germline V lookup: CDR1 PRHDT, CDR2 FYEKMQ (reference sequence). With V trimmed by 0 bases and J by 7 bases, 7 bases remained unmatched. The CDR3 runs 16 residues. The CDR3 reads CASSLGLGTGGREQYV. In DNA, the CDR3 is TGTGCCAGCAGCTTAGGCCTCGGGACAGGGGGCCGGGAGCAGTACGTC.

The chain uses TRBV12-3 or TRBV12-4 and TRBJ2-7; D is unresolved. The V end lost 5 bases, the J end lost 6 bases, and 11 bases lay between the germline ends. CDR3 size: 12 residues. The chain's CDR3 is CASSPLDSEQYF. CDR3 DNA sequence: TGTGCCAGCAGTCCCCTAGATAGCGAGCAGTACTTC.

In this sample, this clonotype turned up many times. The chain uses TRBV10-3 and TRBJ1-1; D not resolved. Germline V CDR1 and CDR2: ENHRY, SYGVKD. The germline V and J ends were trimmed by 4 bases and 6 bases, with 6 bases remaining between them. CDR3 size: 11 residues. CDR3 DNA sequence: TGTGCCATCAGTGGAGGGCCTGAAGCTTTCTTT. This sequence encodes CAISGGPEAFF.

This clonotype was observed a few times. This chain joins TRBV11-1 and TRBJ2-6, with 7 bases matching TRBD1. The CDR3 covers 18 residues. The J segment lost 3 bases and the V segment lost 1 base, leaving 9 bases of the junction unmatched. CDR1 and CDR2 (germline): SGHAT, FQDESV (reference sequence). The CDR3 bases are TGTGCCAGCAGCTTAGAGCTGACAGGGAAGAGTGGGGCCAACGTCCTGACTTTC. Translation gives CASSLELTGKSGANVLTF.

The V call is TRBV7-6, the J call TRBJ1-2, with 11 bases identical to TRBD1. The CDR3 has 15 residues. CDR1 is SGHVS, CDR2 FNYEAQ, per germline. V gave up 5 bases and J gave up 14 bases; unmatched junction bases: 16. The DNA for the CDR3 is TGTGCCAGCAGCCATAATCCGGGACAGGGGGGATCCGAAACCTTC. It yields the protein CASSHNPGQGGSETF. Combining the CDR3 with reference TRBV7-6 and TRBJ1-2 gives the whole variable domain GAGVSQSPRYKVTKRGQDVALRCDPISGHVSLYWYRQALGQGPEFLTYFNYEAQQDKSGLPNDRFSAERPEGSISTLTIQRTEQRDSAMYRCASSHNPGQGGSETFGSGTRLTVV.

The chain couples TRBV6-1 to TRBJ2-2, with 8 bases matching TRBD2. Germline trimming cut 6 bases from V and 6 bases from J; bases unmatched to any gene: 6. Germline assignment: CDR1 MNHNS and CDR2 SASEGT. The CDR3 loop spans 14 amino acids. The chain's CDR3 is CASRGTRWAGELFF. In DNA form, the CDR3 reads TGTGCCAGCAGAGGGACTAGATGGGCCGGGGAGCTGTTTTTT.

This clonotype was seen more than once but under ten times. This chain uses TRBV20-1 with TRBJ1-5, with D maybe TRBD1 (6 bases). Germline V gives CDR1 DFQATT, CDR2 SNEGSKA (reference sequence). The CDR3 length is 13 residues. Trimming stripped 3 bases from V and 8 bases from J, with 14 bases between. CDR3 sequence: CSASITGKEPQHF. CDR3 bases: TGCAGTGCTAGCATCACAGGGAAGGAGCCCCAGCATTTT.

The V and J genes are TRBV29-1 and TRBJ2-1, with 10 bases matching TRBD2. Germline CDR1 and CDR2: SQVTM and ANQGSEA. The CDR3 covers 17 residues. J was trimmed by 2 bases and V by 3 bases; bases with no gene match: 10. The CDR3: CSVEGLAGEKTYNEQFF. For the CDR3, the DNA is TGCAGCGTTGAGGGGCTAGCGGGAGAAAAGACCTACAATGAGCAGTTCTTC.

The genes are TRBV6-6 and TRBJ2-1; D remains unclear. Trimming shortened V by 8 bases and J by 6 bases, and 11 bases separated the two germline ends. Germline V CDR1 and CDR2: MNHNY, SVGAGI (reference sequence). This CDR3 is 12 amino acids long. The CDR3 DNA reads TGTGCCAGCCGGCTAGGATCCAATGAGCAGTTCTTC. The encoded protein is CASRLGSNEQFF.

This clonotype turned up a few times. This chain joins TRBV24-1 and TRBJ1-1; 7 bases align to TRBD1. After removal of 4 bases from V and 8 bases from J, the junction contained 3 bases not matched to a gene. This CDR3 is built from 12 residues. Per the germline V gene, CDR1 is KGHDR and CDR2 is SFDVKD. CDR3: CATSDRQGEAFF. CDR3 bases: TGTGCCACCAGTGACCGACAGGGCGAAGCTTTCTTT.

This clonotype has only a few counts. The chain employs TRBV12-3 or TRBV12-4 and TRBJ2-2; weak D call: TRBD2 (6 bases). The CDR3 has 13 residues. With 11 bases removed from V and 6 bases from J, the gap between germline ends came to 16 bases. Here the CDR3 reads CAGGDVGAGELFF. The CDR3 coding sequence is TGTGCCGGCGGGGACGTTGGGGCCGGGGAGCTGTTTTTT.

This clonotype was picked up a small number of times. The rearrangement joins TRBV9 to TRBJ2-7; the match to TRBD2 covers 8 bases. The germline CDR1 and CDR2 sequences are SGDLS and YYNGEE. The trim removed 0 bases at V and 4 bases at J, leaving 18 bases unmatched. The CDR3 consists of 19 residues. CDR3 sequence: CASSVVDLAGGGPPYEQYF. The CDR3 DNA is TGTGCCAGCAGCGTAGTCGATCTCGCGGGAGGTGGCCCACCTTACGAGCAGTACTTC.

The J gene is TRBJ2-7, the V gene TRBV29-1; perhaps TRBD1 as D (5 bases). This CDR3 region has 13 residues. V lost 1 base and J lost 3, with 10 bases in between. Germline V lookup: CDR1 SQVTM, CDR2 ANQGSEA. CDR3: CSVEGGQSYEQYF. In DNA form, the CDR3 reads TGCAGCGTTGAAGGGGGCCAAAGCTACGAGCAGTACTTC.

Ten or more counts support this clonotype. The chain is built from TRBV12-3 or TRBV12-4 and TRBJ2-2, with 8 bases identical to TRBD2. J lost 5 bases, V lost 3 bases, and 17 bases had no gene match. The CDR3 contains 19 residues. The CDR3 bases are TGTGCCAGCAGTTTTGGTCCGTCGTACGGGACTAGAGATACCGGGGAGCTGTTTTTT. It specifies CASSFGPSYGTRDTGELFF.

This clonotype was seen more than once but under ten times. The gene calls are TRBV4-1 and TRBJ1-1, with a weak D call TRBD1 (5 bases). The CDR3 is 15 residues long. The V end lost 2 bases, the J end lost 1 base, and 11 bases lay between the germline ends. Germline V lookup: CDR1 MGHRA, CDR2 YSYEKL. The CDR3 region is CASSQRATANTEAFF. The CDR3 DNA follows: TGCGCCAGCAGCCAACGCGCGACAGCGAACACTGAAGCTTTCTTT.

J is TRBJ1-2 and V is TRBV10-3, with unresolved D. Germline CDR1 reads ENHRY; CDR2 reads SYGVKD. V was clipped by 3 bases and J by 0 bases, with 11 bases between them. The CDR3 extends over 15 amino acids. DNA for the CDR3: TGTGCCATCAGTGAAAAGGCGACTTCTAACTATGGCTACACCTTC. It yields the protein CAISEKATSNYGYTF.

The chain couples TRBV2 to TRBJ2-3; D might be TRBD2 (6 bases). The CDR3 contains 15 residues. V gave up 5 bases and J gave up 1 base, with 13 bases separating them. Germline-derived CDR1 and CDR2 are SNHLY and FYNNEI. The CDR3 bases are TGTGCCAGCAGTACCAGGAGACTAGGCACAGATACGCAGTATTTT. Residues: CASSTRRLGTDTQYF.